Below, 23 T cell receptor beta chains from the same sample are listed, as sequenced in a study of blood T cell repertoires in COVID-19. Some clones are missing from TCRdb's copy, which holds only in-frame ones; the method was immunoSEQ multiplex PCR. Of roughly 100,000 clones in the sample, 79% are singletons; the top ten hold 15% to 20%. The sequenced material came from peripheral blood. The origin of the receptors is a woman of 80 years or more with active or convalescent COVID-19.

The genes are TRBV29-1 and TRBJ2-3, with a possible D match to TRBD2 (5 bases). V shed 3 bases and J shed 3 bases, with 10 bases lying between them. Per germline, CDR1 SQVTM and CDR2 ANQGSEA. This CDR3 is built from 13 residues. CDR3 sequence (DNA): TGCAGCGTTGACTCTGGGAGAACAGATACGCAGTATTTT. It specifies CSVDSGRTDTQYF.

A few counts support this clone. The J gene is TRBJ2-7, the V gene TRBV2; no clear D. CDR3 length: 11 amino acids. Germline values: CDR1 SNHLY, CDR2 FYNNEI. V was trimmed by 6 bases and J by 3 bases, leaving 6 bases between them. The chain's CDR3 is CASSLGYEQYF. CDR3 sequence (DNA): TGTGCCAGCAGCCTAGGCTACGAGCAGTACTTC.

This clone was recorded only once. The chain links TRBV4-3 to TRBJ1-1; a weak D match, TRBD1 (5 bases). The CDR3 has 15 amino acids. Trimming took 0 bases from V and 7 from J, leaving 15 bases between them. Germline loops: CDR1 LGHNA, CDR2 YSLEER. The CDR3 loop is CASSQESGWGGEAFF. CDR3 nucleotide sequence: TGCGCCAGCAGCCAAGAATCAGGGTGGGGGGGTGAAGCTTTCTTT.

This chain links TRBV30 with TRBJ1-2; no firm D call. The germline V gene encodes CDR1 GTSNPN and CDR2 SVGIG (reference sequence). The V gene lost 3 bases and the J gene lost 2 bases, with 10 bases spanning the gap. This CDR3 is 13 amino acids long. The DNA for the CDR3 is TGTGCCTGGAGCAGGACTAACAACTATGGCTACACCTTC. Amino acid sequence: CAWSRTNNYGYTF.

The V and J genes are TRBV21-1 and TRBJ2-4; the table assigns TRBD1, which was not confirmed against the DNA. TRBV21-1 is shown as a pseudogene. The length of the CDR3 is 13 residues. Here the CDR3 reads CGTPGQSKNIQYF. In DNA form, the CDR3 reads TGTGGAACCCCCGGACAGTCCAAAAACATTCAGTACTTC.

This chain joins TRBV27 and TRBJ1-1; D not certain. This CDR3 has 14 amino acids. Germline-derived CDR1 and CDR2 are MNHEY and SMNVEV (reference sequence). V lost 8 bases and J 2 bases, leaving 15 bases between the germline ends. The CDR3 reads CASRAATRNTEAFF. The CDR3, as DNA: TGTGCCAGCCGAGCGGCGACAAGAAACACTGAAGCTTTCTTT.

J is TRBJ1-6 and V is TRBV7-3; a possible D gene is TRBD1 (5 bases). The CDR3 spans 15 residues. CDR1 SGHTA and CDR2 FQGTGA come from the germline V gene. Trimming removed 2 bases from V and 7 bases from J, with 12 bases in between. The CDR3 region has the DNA TGTGCCAGCAGCTTATTGGGCGGGGGGAATTCACCCCTCCACTTT. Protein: CASSLLGGGNSPLHF.

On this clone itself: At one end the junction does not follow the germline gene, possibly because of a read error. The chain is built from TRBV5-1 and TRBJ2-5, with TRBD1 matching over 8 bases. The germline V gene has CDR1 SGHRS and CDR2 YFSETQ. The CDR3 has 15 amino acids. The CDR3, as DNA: TGTGCCAGCAGCTCGGGACAGGTGGAAGGGGAGACCCAGTACTTC. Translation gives CASSSGQVEGETQYF.

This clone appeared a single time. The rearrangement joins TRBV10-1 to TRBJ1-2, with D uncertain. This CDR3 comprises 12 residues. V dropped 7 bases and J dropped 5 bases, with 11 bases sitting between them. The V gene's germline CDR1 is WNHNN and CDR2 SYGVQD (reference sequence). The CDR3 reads CASIRPLYGYTF. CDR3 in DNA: TGCGCCAGCATCAGGCCCTTATATGGCTACACCTTC.

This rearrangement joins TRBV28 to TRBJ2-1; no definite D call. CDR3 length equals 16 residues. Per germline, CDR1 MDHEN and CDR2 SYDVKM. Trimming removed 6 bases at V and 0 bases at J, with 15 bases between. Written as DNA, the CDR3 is TGTGCCAGCAGGGTAAGAGGATTTTCCTCCTACAATGAGCAGTTCTTC. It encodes CASRVRGFSSYNEQFF.

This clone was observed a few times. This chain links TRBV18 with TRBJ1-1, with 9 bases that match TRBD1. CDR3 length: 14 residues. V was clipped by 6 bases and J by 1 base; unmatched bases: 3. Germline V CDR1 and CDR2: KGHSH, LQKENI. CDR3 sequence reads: CASSQGQGNTEAFF. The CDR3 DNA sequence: TGTGCCAGCTCTCAGGGACAGGGGAACACTGAAGCTTTCTTT.

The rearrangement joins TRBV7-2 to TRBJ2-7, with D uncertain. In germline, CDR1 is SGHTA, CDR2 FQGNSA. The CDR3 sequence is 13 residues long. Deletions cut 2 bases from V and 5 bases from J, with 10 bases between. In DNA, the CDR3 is TGTGCCAGCAGCTTAAGTCCGTCGGACGAGCAGTACTTC. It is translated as CASSLSPSDEQYF.

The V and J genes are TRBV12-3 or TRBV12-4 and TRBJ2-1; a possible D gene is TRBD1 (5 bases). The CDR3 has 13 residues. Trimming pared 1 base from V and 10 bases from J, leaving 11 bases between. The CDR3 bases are TGTGCCAGCAGTTTAGTCCCAAACAGGGAGCAGTTCTTC. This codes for CASSLVPNREQFF.

The CDR3 reads CASRLINTGELFF. The DNA of the CDR3 is TGTGCCAGCAGACTTATCAACACCGGGGAGCTGTTTTTT. This chain connects TRBV12-3 or TRBV12-4 to TRBJ2-2; D is unresolved. Trimming removed 6 bases at V and 2 bases at J, with 7 bases between. The CDR3 extends over 13 amino acids.

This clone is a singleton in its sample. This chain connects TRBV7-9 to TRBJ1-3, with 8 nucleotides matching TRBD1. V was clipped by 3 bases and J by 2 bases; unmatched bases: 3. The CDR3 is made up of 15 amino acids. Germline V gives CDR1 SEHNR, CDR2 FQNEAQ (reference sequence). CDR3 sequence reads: CASSLPGGPGNTIYF. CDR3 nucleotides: TGTGCCAGCAGCTTGCCAGGGGGCCCTGGAAACACCATATATTTT.

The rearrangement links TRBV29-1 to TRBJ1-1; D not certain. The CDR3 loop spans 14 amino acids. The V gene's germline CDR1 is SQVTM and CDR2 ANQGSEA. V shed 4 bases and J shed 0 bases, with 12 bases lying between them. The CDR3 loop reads CSVVGALMNTEAFF. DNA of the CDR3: TGCAGCGTTGTCGGTGCCCTTATGAACACTGAAGCTTTCTTT.

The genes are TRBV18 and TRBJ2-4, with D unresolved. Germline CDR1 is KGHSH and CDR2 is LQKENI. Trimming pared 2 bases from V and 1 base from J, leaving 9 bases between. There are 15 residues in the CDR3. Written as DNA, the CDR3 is TGTGCCAGCTCACCATCACTGTCTGCCAAAAACATTCAGTACTTC. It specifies CASSPSLSAKNIQYF.

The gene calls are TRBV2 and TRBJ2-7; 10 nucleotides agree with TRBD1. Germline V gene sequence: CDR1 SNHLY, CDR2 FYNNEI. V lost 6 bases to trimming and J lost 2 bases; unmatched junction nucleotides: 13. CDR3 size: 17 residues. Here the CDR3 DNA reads TGTGCCAGCAGCCACCCCGGGCCGGGACAGGGGCCCTACGAGCAGTACTTC. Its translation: CASSHPGPGQGPYEQYF.

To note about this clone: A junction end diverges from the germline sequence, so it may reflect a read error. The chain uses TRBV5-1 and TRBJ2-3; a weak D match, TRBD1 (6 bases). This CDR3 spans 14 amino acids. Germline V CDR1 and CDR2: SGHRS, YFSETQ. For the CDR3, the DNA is TGTGCCAGCAGCTATGACAGGATCACAGATACGCAGTATTTT. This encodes CASSYDRITDTQYF.

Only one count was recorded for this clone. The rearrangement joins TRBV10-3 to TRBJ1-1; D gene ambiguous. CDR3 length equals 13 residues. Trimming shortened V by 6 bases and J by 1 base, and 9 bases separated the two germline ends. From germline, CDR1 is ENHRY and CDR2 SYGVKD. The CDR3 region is CAIRTLENTEAFF. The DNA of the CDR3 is TGTGCCATCAGGACTTTGGAGAACACTGAAGCTTTCTTT.

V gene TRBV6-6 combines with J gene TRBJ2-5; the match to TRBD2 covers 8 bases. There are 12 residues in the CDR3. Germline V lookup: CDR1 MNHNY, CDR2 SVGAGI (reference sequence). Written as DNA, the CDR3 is TGTTCCGCTAGCGGGTACCAAGAGACCCAGTACTTC. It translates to CSASGYQETQYF.

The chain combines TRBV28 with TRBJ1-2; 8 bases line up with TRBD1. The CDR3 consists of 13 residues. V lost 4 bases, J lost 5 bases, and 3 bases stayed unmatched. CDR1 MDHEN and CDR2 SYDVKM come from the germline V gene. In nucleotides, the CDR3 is TGTGCCAGCAGTTCTGACAGGGGTTATGGCTACACCTTC. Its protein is CASSSDRGYGYTF.

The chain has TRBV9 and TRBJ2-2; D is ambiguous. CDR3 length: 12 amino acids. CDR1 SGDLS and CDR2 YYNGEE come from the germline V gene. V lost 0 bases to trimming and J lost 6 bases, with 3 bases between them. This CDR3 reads CASSVAAGELFF. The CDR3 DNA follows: TGTGCCAGCAGCGTAGCGGCCGGGGAGCTGTTTTTT. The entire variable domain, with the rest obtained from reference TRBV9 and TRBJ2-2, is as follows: DSGVTQTPKHLITATGQRVTLRCSPRSGDLSVYWYQQSLDQGLQFLIQYYNGEERAKGNILERFSAQQFPDLHSELNLSSLELGDSALYFCASSVAAGELFFGEGSRLTVL.